Given below is one T cell receptor (beta chain) in context. Data came from immunoSEQ multiplex PCR; TCRdb stores just in-frame clones and leaves some out. The table lists under 350,000 clones, around 85% of them singletons. This sample was taken from a study of blood T cell repertoires in COVID-19. At the level of the study: Donors in the United States, Italy and Spain gave samples during acute or convalescent COVID-19.

The germline gives CDR1 LNHDA, CDR2 SQIVND (reference sequence). Trimming shortened V by 7 bases and J by 0 bases, and 10 bases separated the two germline ends. CDR3 length: 14 amino acids. The sequence was obtained from a middle-aged woman with acute COVID-19. The gene calls are TRBV19 and TRBJ1-5; D is ambiguous. Sequencing used PBMCs or T cells enriched from blood (not recorded which). The CDR3 is CASKVRVSNQPQHF. The CDR3 DNA follows: TGTGCCAGTAAAGTGAGAGTTAGCAATCAGCCCCAGCATTTT.